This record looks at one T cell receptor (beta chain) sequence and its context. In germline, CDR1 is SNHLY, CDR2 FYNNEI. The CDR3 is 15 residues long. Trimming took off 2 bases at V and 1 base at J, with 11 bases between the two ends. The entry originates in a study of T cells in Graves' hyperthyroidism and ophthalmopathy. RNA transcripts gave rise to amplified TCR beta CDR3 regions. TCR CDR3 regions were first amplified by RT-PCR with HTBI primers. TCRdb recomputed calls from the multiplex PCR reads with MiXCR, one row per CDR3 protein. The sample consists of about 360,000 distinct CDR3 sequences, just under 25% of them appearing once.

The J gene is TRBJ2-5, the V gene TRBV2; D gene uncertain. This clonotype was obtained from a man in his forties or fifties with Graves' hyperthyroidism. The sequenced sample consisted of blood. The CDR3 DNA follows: TGTGCCAGCAGTGAACCCACCGGGCCCCAAGAGACCCAGTACTTC. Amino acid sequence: CASSEPTGPQETQYF.